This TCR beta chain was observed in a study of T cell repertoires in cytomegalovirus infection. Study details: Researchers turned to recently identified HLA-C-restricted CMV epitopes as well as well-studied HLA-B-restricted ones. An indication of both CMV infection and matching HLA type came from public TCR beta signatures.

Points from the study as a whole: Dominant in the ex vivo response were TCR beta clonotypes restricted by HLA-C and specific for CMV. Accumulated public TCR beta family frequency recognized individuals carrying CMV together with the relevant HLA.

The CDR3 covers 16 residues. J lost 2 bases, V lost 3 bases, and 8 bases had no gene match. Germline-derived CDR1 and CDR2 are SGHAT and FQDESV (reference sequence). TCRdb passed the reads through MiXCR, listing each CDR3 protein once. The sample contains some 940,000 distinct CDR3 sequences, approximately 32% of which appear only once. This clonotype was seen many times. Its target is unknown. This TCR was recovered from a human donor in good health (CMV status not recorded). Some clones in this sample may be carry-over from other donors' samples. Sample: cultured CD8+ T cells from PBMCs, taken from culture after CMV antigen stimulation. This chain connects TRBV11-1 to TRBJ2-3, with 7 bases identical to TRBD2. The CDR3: CASSFRAGTYTDTQYF. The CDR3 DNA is TGTGCCAGCAGCTTTAGAGCGGGGACCTACACAGATACGCAGTATTTT.